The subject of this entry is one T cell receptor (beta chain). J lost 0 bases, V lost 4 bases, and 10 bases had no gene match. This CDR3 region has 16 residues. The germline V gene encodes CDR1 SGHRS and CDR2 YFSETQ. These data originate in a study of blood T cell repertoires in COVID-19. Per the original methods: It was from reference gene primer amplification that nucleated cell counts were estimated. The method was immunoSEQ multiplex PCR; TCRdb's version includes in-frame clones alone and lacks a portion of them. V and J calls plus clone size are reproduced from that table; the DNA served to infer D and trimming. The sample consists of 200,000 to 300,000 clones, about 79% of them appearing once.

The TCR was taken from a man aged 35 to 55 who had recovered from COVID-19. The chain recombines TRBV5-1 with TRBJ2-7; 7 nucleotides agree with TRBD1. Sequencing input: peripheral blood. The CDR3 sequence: CASSPFRDSLSYEQYF. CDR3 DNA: TGCGCCAGCAGCCCATTCAGGGACAGTCTCTCCTACGAGCAGTACTTC.